One and the same sample provided the 8 T cell receptor beta chains below, sequenced in a study of T cell changes during pregnancy in multiple sclerosis. Libraries were prepared by immunoSEQ multiplex PCR; TCRdb keeps only in-frame clonotypes and omits some of them. The sample contains around 92,000 clones, 85% to 95% of which appear only once. The material sequenced was peripheral blood, taken in the first trimester of pregnancy. The source of these receptors is a female donor with multiple sclerosis, enrolled in a pregnancy study.

This chain links TRBV4-2 with TRBJ1-2; TRBD1 aligns across 9 bases. This CDR3 has 15 residues. CDR1 and CDR2 from the germline V gene are LGHNA and YNFKEQ. J was trimmed by 8 bases and V by 3 bases; bases with no gene match: 10. The CDR3 is CASSQETQGAGGYTF. The CDR3 region has the DNA TGTGCCAGCAGCCAGGAAACACAGGGGGCTGGGGGCTACACCTTC.

The chain employs TRBV10-2 and TRBJ1-2; the match to TRBD1 covers 7 bases. Germline CDR1 and CDR2: WSHSY and SAAADI. V lost 2 bases and J lost 5; bases outside the gene matches: 5. CDR3 length: 14 amino acids. DNA of the CDR3: TGCGCCAGCAGTGAGGGTACAGGGGTGTATGGCTACACCTTC. This encodes CASSEGTGVYGYTF.

This rearrangement joins TRBV9 to TRBJ2-1, with a possible D match to TRBD2 (7 bases). Trimming took 0 bases from V and 9 from J, leaving 19 bases between them. The CDR3 has 16 amino acids. Per germline, CDR1 SGDLS and CDR2 YYNGEE. DNA for the CDR3: TGTGCCAGCAGCGTAGATCCTGGAGGGGGGGCCGTTGAGCAGTTCTTC. It yields the protein CASSVDPGGGAVEQFF.

This chain joins TRBV6-5 and TRBJ1-1; D not resolved. The CDR3 length is 13 residues. Germline values: CDR1 MNHEY, CDR2 SVGAGI. Deletions cut 2 bases from V and 5 bases from J, with 9 bases between. The CDR3 loop reads CASSYGRGTEAFF. The CDR3, as DNA: TGTGCCAGCAGTTACGGGCGTGGGACTGAAGCTTTCTTT.

This sequence joins TRBV10-3 and TRBJ2-3; TRBD1 agrees at 9 bases. The CDR3 has 13 amino acids. V shed 5 bases and J 4 bases; nucleotides not matched to a gene: 1. Germline-derived CDR1 and CDR2 are ENHRY and SYGVKD. The CDR3 nucleotides read TGTGCCATCAGTCGACAGGGGGCAGATACGCAGTATTTT. As protein: CAISRQGADTQYF.

The rearrangement joins TRBV6-1 to TRBJ1-4; weak D call: TRBD1 (6 bases). Trimming cost V 2 bases and J 8 bases, with 15 bases left between them. Germline CDR1 MNHNS, CDR2 SASEGT. The CDR3 covers 15 residues. In DNA, the CDR3 is TGTGCCAGCAGTGAATCTGTAGGGGGGGAGGAAAAACTGTTTTTT. It yields the protein CASSESVGGEEKLFF.

The genes are TRBV6-1 and TRBJ2-3; D gene uncertain. This CDR3 region has 16 residues. Germline V gene data show CDR1 as MNHNS and CDR2 as SASEGT. Trimming took 2 bases from V and 2 from J, leaving 14 bases between them. CDR3 nucleotides: TGTGCCAGCAGTGAAATGAGTAGCTTCACCACAGATACGCAGTATTTT. Amino acids: CASSEMSSFTTDTQYF.

The CDR3 reads CASSLGPGQGSPLHF. The CDR3 DNA reads as TGTGCCAGCAGCTTGGGGCCGGGACAGGGGTCACCCCTCCACTTT. The genes are TRBV5-6 and TRBJ1-6; 10 bases match TRBD1. Unmatched junction bases numbered 4, after V lost 0 bases and J lost 10 bases. This CDR3 spans 15 amino acids. Germline loops: CDR1 SGHDT, CDR2 YYEEEE.